These 3 T cell receptor beta chains share one sample of origin, sequenced in a study of blood T cell repertoires in COVID-19. Here immunoSEQ multiplex PCR was the method, and the copy in TCRdb shows in-frame clones only, minus some. There are about 88,000 clones in the sample; around nine tenths occur only once, and about 17% lies in the top ten. Sequences were obtained from peripheral blood. The receptor set was obtained from a woman aged 55-70 years with COVID-19, enrolled during active disease.

The genes are TRBV29-1 and TRBJ2-6; D not resolved. This CDR3 is built from 14 residues. CDR1 is SQVTM and CDR2 is ANQGSEA in the germline V gene. V was pared by 4 bases and J by 2 bases, with 9 bases between. The CDR3 DNA follows: TGCAGCGTTGCTCGGGTCCCTGGGGCCAACGTCCTGACTTTC. Amino acid sequence: CSVARVPGANVLTF.

The chain uses TRBV7-2 and TRBJ1-1, with 8 bases identical to TRBD1. After removal of 5 bases from V and 4 bases from J, the junction contained 3 bases not matched to a gene. This CDR3 has 13 residues. Germline assignment: CDR1 SGHTA and CDR2 FQGNSA. The CDR3 DNA is TGTGCCAGCAGCCCACAGGGGGGCACTGAAGCTTTCTTT. It yields the protein CASSPQGGTEAFF.

The chain carries TRBV10-3 and TRBJ2-5; the D gene is possibly TRBD2 (7 bases). CDR1 and CDR2 from the germline V gene are ENHRY and SYGVKD. Between the trimmed V and J ends, which lost 5 bases and 3 bases, there was a span of 22 bases. The CDR3 covers 17 residues. The CDR3 spells CAISPSLGAGDKETQYF. Written as DNA, the CDR3 is TGTGCCATCAGTCCCTCCCTCGGGGCGGGGGACAAAGAGACCCAGTACTTC.